Listed below are T cell receptor beta chains from one sample, sequenced in a study of technical replicates of blood from a handful of donors. Sequencing used immunoSEQ multiplex PCR; TCRdb keeps in-frame clones, though not all of them. The repertoire holds over 85,000 clones, with about 94% as singletons. The sample was T cells isolated from PBMCs. These receptors were obtained from a human donor in good health. CDR3s include the opening cysteine and the closing phenylalanine or tryptophan. The D gene is left open where the match is weak. Expanded clones are given a class, and other clones once, few, many or no size at all.

NA	TRBJ2-1	TRBD1	TRBV19	TGTGCCAGTAATGCCCGACAGGGCTACAATGAGCAGTTCTTC	CASNARQGYNEQFF
NA	TRBJ2-2	TRBD1	TRBV15	TGTGCCACCAGCGCCCTGGCCAGGACAGGCACCGGGGAGCTGTTTTTT	CATSALARTGTGELFF
few	TRBJ1-5	TRBD1	TRBV2	TGTGCCAGCAAGGGACAGAGCAATCAGCCCCAGCATTTT	CASKGQSNQPQHF
NA	TRBJ2-7	TRBD2	TRBV5-4	TGTGCCAGCAGCCCCCGGACTAGCGGGGACGAGCAGTACTTC	CASSPRTSGDEQYF
NA	TRBJ2-5	NA	TRBV5-6	TGTGCCAGCAGCGAATCGACAGGATCGGAGACCCAGTACTTC	CASSESTGSETQYF
NA	TRBJ2-1	NA	TRBV28	TGTGCCAGCAGTTGGTCGGGGAGCTCCTACAATGAGCAGTTCTTC	CASSWSGSSYNEQFF
NA	TRBJ2-7	NA	TRBV6-1	TGTGCCAGCAGTGAACGGGAACCCGCAGAGGGGGTAGGCTACGAGCAGTACTTC	CASSEREPAEGVGYEQYF
NA	TRBJ1-2	NA	TRBV19	TGTGCCAGTAGCCTCAGGGCCTCTATTAACTATGGCTACACCTTC	CASSLRASINYGYTF
NA	TRBJ2-2	NA	TRBV28	TGTGCCAGCAGTTTATCAGGGTCAAACGGGGAGCTGTTTTTT	CASSLSGSNGELFF
NA	TRBJ2-2	TRBD1	TRBV19	TGTGCCAGTTCCCCGGGACAGGGGCTCACCGGGGAGCTGTTTTTT	CASSPGQGLTGELFF
NA	TRBJ2-7	TRBD2	TRBV10-1	TGCGCCAGCAGCGGACCCCCCGGGACTAGGGCCTACGAGCAGTACTTC	CASSGPPGTRAYEQYF
NA	TRBJ2-2	TRBD1	TRBV27	TGTGCCAGCAGTTTAGGACAGGGTGACACCGGGGAGCTGTTTTTT	CASSLGQGDTGELFF
NA	TRBJ1-1	NA	TRBV5-1	TGCGCCAGCAGCCGAGGAAACCTCCGTAGCGATAAGGGCCCACACACTGAAGCTTTCTTT	CASSRGNLRSDKGPHTEAFF
NA	TRBJ1-2	NA	TRBV25-1	TGTGCCAGCAGTGGAGCGGTGAGGGCTAACTATGGCTACACCTTC	CASSGAVRANYGYTF
NA	TRBJ1-5	NA	TRBV7-2	TGTGCCAGCAGCTCGTTTTATAGCAATCAGCCCCAGCATTTT	CASSSFYSNQPQHF
NA	TRBJ2-3	TRBD2	TRBV11-3	TGTGCCAGCAAAAAAGCGGGGGAACGCACAGATACGCAGTATTTT	CASKKAGERTDTQYF
NA	TRBJ1-3	NA	TRBV27	TGTGCCAGCAGTCCTTTATATGGAAACACCATATATTTT	CASSPLYGNTIYF
NA	TRBJ1-2	TRBD1	TRBV28	TGTGCCAGCAGTTCCGCGACAGGGCCCCCTACCTATGGCTACACCTTC	CASSSATGPPTYGYTF
NA	TRBJ2-1	NA	TRBV5-4	TGTGCCAGCAGCTTGGTTCATCGCGGGGACAATGAGCAGTTCTTC	CASSLVHRGDNEQFF
NA	TRBJ1-2	NA	TRBV18	TGTGCCAGCTCCTCAGGGGAGAGCTATGGCTACACCTTC	CASSSGESYGYTF
once	TRBJ2-7	NA	TRBV7-8	TGTGCCAGCAGCTTTACCACTATCGTGGGGCCCAACGAGCAGTACTTC	CASSFTTIVGPNEQYF
NA	TRBJ1-1	TRBD1	TRBV10-3	TGTGCCATCAGTGAGTCCGGTAGGGGGCCGTATAACACTGAAGCTTTCTTT	CAISESGRGPYNTEAFF
NA	TRBJ1-2	NA	TRBV2	TGTGCCAGCAGTGAAAGGTGGGGGGGCCTGGCGACCTATGGCTACACCTTC	CASSERWGGLATYGYTF
NA	TRBJ2-1	TRBD2	TRBV5-1	TGCGCCAGCAGTCGTCCTACCGGGACTAGCGTCGACAATGAGCAGTTCTTC	CASSRPTGTSVDNEQFF
NA	TRBJ2-1	TRBD2	TRBV2	TGTGCCAGCAGTGACCTAGACGAAGCGGGGCCCTCCTACAATGAGCAGTTCTTC	CASSDLDEAGPSYNEQFF
few	TRBJ2-7	NA	TRBV10-1	TGCGCCAGCCAACCGGTCCAGGGATCCTACGAGCAGTACTTC	CASQPVQGSYEQYF
NA	TRBJ2-7	TRBD1	TRBV11-2	TGTGCCAGCAGCTCCATACGGACAGGGTGGAACGAGCAGTACTTC	CASSSIRTGWNEQYF
NA	TRBJ2-4	NA	TRBV4-1	TGCGCCAGCAGCCAAGGGCTTGAATTCCTAGCCAAAAACATTCAGTACTTC	CASSQGLEFLAKNIQYF
NA	TRBJ2-7	TRBD1	TRBV10-3	TGTGCCATCAGTGAGTCGAACAGGGGGCCAGCCTACGAGCAGTACTTC	CAISESNRGPAYEQYF
NA	TRBJ1-1	TRBD1	TRBV13	TGTGCCAGCAGCTCCGCCTTGACAGGGAGGCCTGAAGCTTTCTTT	CASSSALTGRPEAFF
NA	TRBJ2-3	TRBD2	TRBV5-1	TGCGCCAGCAGCTTGGAGTCTAGCGGATACACAGATACGCAGTATTTT	CASSLESSGYTDTQYF
NA	TRBJ2-7	TRBD1	TRBV4-1	TGCGCCAGCAGCCCGTTACAGGGGGTCTCCTACGAGCAGTACTTC	CASSPLQGVSYEQYF
NA	TRBJ2-1	NA	TRBV9	TGTGCCAGCAGCCAATTTGGAGGACCTTCCCTAAATGAGCAGTTCTTC	CASSQFGGPSLNEQFF
NA	TRBJ2-7	NA	TRBV7-9	TGTGCCAGCAGCAGTGACTACTCCCTCTACGAGCAGTACTTC	CASSSDYSLYEQYF
NA	TRBJ2-5	TRBD1	TRBV7-9	TGTGCCAGCAGCTTGAACAGGGGGGAGACCCAGTACTTC	CASSLNRGETQYF
once	TRBJ2-3	TRBD1	TRBV5-1	TGCGCCAGCAGCCCAGGGACAGCAACTAGCACAGATACGCAGTATTTT	CASSPGTATSTDTQYF
NA	TRBJ2-1	TRBD2	TRBV11-2	TGTGCCAGCAGCGAACAACCGGGACTAGGGTTCTTC	CASSEQPGLGFF